The present T cell receptor beta chain was sequenced within a study of response to subunit inactivated influenza vaccine. Study results and limitations: There was a suggestion from the authors that each seasonal influenza vaccination recruits few new T cells.

V was trimmed by 3 bases and J by 4 bases, leaving 7 bases between them. The CDR3 consists of 14 residues. A single record per CDR3 protein comes from TCRdb applying MiXCR to the RT-PCR reads. This sample has hundreds of thousands of distinct CDR3 sequences, with approximately 14% found just once. A remark on this clonotype: Its antigen is not identified.

Source: PBMCs from blood, taken 11 to 12 days after vaccination. The chain uses TRBV12-3 or TRBV12-4 and TRBJ1-6; D gene ambiguous. This sequence originates from a man between 45 and 60 years old who received an inactivated influenza vaccine. The CDR3 sequence is CASSFKQYNSPLHF. CDR3 DNA: TGTGCCAGCAGTTTTAAACAGTATAATTCACCCCTCCACTTT.